Listed below are T cell receptor beta chains from one sample, sequenced in a study of CD8 T cells in ankylosing spondylitis. TCRdb passed the 5' RACE reads through MiXCR, listing each CDR3 protein once. The table has roughly 130,000 distinct CDR3 sequences, approximately 14% seen once. The sequenced sample consisted of blood, either unsorted or a sorted T cell fraction (not recorded which). The receptors here all came from a female donor with ankylosing spondylitis or in good health (not recorded which). Both conserved end residues are part of each CDR3. D genes are given only for firm matches. The size of a clone is reported for some rows only, either as once, few or many, or as a class for expanded clones.

CDR3aa,CDR3nt,j_gene,v_gene,d_gene,abundance
CASSPSVGGGSGYTF,TGTGCCAGCAGCCCCTCGGTTGGAGGGGGCTCTGGCTACACCTTC,TRBJ1-2,TRBV12-3/TRBV12-4,TRBD1,many
CASSLGGNYGYTF,TGCGCCAGCAGCTTGGGGGGGAACTATGGCTACACCTTC,TRBJ1-2,TRBV5-1,-,many
CSVVGKSYEQYF,TGCAGCGTTGTTGGCAAATCCTACGAGCAGTACTTC,TRBJ2-7,TRBV29-1,-,many
CASSVEGTNSGNTIYF,TGTGCCAGCAGCGTAGAGGGCACCAACTCTGGAAACACCATATATTTT,TRBJ1-3,TRBV9,-,many
CASSFIPTGELFF,TGTGCCAGCAGCTTCATCCCCACCGGGGAGCTGTTTTTT,TRBJ2-2,TRBV7-2,-,-
CASSFDVGGYTF,TGTGCCAGCAGTTTTGACGTCGGGGGCTACACCTTC,TRBJ1-2,TRBV12-3/TRBV12-4,-,-
CAWSVGRGTKETQYF,TGTGCCTGGAGTGTAGGCCGGGGGACTAAAGAGACCCAGTACTTC,TRBJ2-5,TRBV30,TRBD2,few
CSVIFPGQNYEQYF,TGCAGCGTGATTTTTCCGGGACAAAACTACGAGCAGTACTTC,TRBJ2-7,TRBV29-1,-,few
CASSSAGGRTSTDTQYF,TGCGCCAGCAGCTCGGCAGGTGGGAGGACTAGCACAGATACGCAGTATTTT,TRBJ2-3,TRBV5-1,-,few
CASRMSTGAIGPQHF,TGTGCCAGCAGGATGTCCACAGGGGCGATCGGGCCCCAGCATTTT,TRBJ1-5,TRBV12-3/TRBV12-4,TRBD1,few
CSASDRDRGFYEQYF,TGCAGTGCTAGTGACCGGGACAGGGGGTTTTACGAGCAGTACTTC,TRBJ2-7,TRBV20-1,TRBD1,few
CASSDKFWGKGETQYF,TGTGCCAGCAGTGACAAGTTCTGGGGGAAGGGAGAGACCCAGTACTTC,TRBJ2-5,TRBV25-1,-,few
CASGEGVRSSEAFF,TGCGCCAGCGGCGAGGGGGTGAGGAGCTCTGAAGCTTTCTTT,TRBJ1-1,TRBV5-1,-,many
CASSEGLVSYEQYF,TGTGCCAGCAGCGAGGGACTAGTTAGTTACGAGCAGTACTTC,TRBJ2-7,TRBV11-2,TRBD2,-
CASSVRLAGESYNEQFF,TGCGCCAGCAGCGTCCGACTAGCGGGAGAGAGCTACAATGAGCAGTTCTTC,TRBJ2-1,TRBV4-1,TRBD2,-
CASSKDSGFYNEQFF,TGTGCCAGCAGTAAGGACAGCGGTTTCTACAATGAGCAGTTCTTC,TRBJ2-1,TRBV2,-,few
CASTPTGDFTGYTF,TGTGCCAGCACCCCGACAGGGGATTTTACGGGCTACACCTTC,TRBJ1-2,TRBV3-1,TRBD1,many
CASSLQGRFSGNTIYF,TGTGCCAGCAGTTTGCAGGGTCGGTTCTCTGGAAACACCATATATTTT,TRBJ1-3,TRBV27,-,many
CSAREAFIMGDTQYF,TGCAGTGCTAGGGAGGCCTTCATCATGGGAGATACGCAGTATTTT,TRBJ2-3,TRBV20-1,-,-
CASSTDTQYF,TGTGCCAGCTCGACAGATACGCAGTATTTT,TRBJ2-3,TRBV18,-,-
CASSLGGQGGRAQYF,TGTGCCAGCAGCTTAGGAGGACAGGGCGGTAGGGCCCAGTACTTC,TRBJ2-5,TRBV7-8,TRBD1,few
CASKPLTGAAGELFF,TGTGCCAGCAAACCGCTGACAGGCGCCGCCGGGGAGCTGTTTTTT,TRBJ2-2,TRBV3-1,-,-
CASSNTEAFF,TGTGCCAGCTCGAACACTGAAGCTTTCTTT,TRBJ1-1,TRBV6-6,-,few
CASSPAGIASNEQFF,TGTGCCAGCTCACCAGCGGGAATTGCGAGCAATGAGCAGTTCTTC,TRBJ2-1,TRBV18,-,few
CSSAQEGETQYF,TGCAGCTCGGCTCAGGAGGGAGAGACCCAGTACTTC,TRBJ2-5,TRBV29-1,-,many
CASSLDTGRYGANVLTF,TGCGCCAGCAGCTTGGATACGGGACGGTATGGGGCCAACGTCCTGACTTTC,TRBJ2-6,TRBV5-1,-,few
CASSPWTSGSDEQFF,TGTGCCAGCAGCCCCTGGACTAGCGGGTCGGATGAGCAGTTCTTC,TRBJ2-1,TRBV7-8,TRBD2,-
CASSYWTGLDGYTF,TGCGCCAGCAGCTACTGGACAGGGCTCGATGGCTACACCTTC,TRBJ1-2,TRBV5-1,TRBD1,few